This TCR beta chain comes out of a study of T cell responses to AZD1222 COVID-19 vaccine. Clones were sequenced by immunoSEQ multiplex PCR, and TCRdb holds only the in-frame ones, with some missing. The sample lists more than 110,000 clones; about 90% were seen once. CDR1 SGHRS and CDR2 YFSETQ come from the germline V gene. Between the trimmed V and J ends, which lost 0 bases and 2 bases, there was a span of 12 bases. The CDR3 extends over 16 amino acids. This specimen consisted of peripheral blood, obtained on day 0 of AZD1222 vaccination. The chain joins TRBV5-1 to TRBJ2-1, with D possibly TRBD1 on 5 matching bases. This TCR was sampled from an adult in good health. CDR3 region: CASSLAGLRAYNEQFF. In DNA form, the CDR3 reads TGCGCCAGCAGCTTGGCAGGGTTAAGGGCCTACAATGAGCAGTTCTTC.